This TCR beta chain was profiled in a study of CD8 T cells in Susac syndrome. Random hexamers served to reverse transcribe about 0.5 to 1 ug RNA. TCRdb independently ran MiXCR on the immunoSEQ multiplex PCR reads; one entry per CDR3 protein. The repertoire has just under 95,000 distinct CDR3 sequences, over 90% of them found once; the top ten carry about 0.3%. This CDR3 contains 15 residues. V shed 5 bases and J 4 bases; nucleotides not matched to a gene: 7. Germline loops: CDR1 SNHLY, CDR2 FYNNEI. This receptor was obtained from a human donor with Susac syndrome. The gene calls are TRBV2 and TRBJ1-3; 8 bases are shared with TRBD1. Specimen: CD4+ T cells from PBMCs. The CDR3 nucleotides are TGTGCCAGCAGTTTAATCGGGACAGGAGGAAACACCATATATTTT. Protein: CASSLIGTGGNTIYF.